The TCR beta chain under discussion was sequenced for a study of control samples from healthy donors and cancer patients. The CDR3 covers 17 residues. CDR1 SGHVS and CDR2 FNYEAQ come from the germline V gene. Trimming cost V 1 base and J 5 bases; bases outside gene matches: 10. Libraries were prepared by immunoSEQ multiplex PCR; TCRdb keeps only in-frame clonotypes and omits some of them. The repertoire includes 40,000 to 60,000 clones, about nine tenths of them detected once, and under 45% sits in the top ten. This clone showed up just once. Sequencing used PBMCs. The chain joins TRBV7-6 to TRBJ2-2; 7 bases map to TRBD2. The source is a man aged 50 to 59 with head and neck cancer. CDR3 sequence reads: CASSLGVGAGETGELFF. In DNA, the CDR3 is TGTGCCAGCAGCTTAGGAGTAGGGGCGGGGGAGACCGGGGAGCTGTTTTTT.